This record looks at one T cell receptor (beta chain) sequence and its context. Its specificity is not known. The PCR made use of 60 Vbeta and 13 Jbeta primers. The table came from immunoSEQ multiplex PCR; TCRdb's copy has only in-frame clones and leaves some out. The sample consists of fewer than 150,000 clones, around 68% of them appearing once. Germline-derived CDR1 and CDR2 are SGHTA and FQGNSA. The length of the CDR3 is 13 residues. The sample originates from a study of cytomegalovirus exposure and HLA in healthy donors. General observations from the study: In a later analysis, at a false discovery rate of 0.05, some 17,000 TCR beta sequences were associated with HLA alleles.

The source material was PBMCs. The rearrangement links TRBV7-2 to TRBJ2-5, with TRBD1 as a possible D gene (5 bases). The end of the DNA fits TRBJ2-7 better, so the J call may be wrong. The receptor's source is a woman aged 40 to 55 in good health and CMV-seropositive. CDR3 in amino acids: CASSPDDSYEQYF. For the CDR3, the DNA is TGTGCCAGCAGTCCGGACGACAGTTACGAGCAGTACTTC.